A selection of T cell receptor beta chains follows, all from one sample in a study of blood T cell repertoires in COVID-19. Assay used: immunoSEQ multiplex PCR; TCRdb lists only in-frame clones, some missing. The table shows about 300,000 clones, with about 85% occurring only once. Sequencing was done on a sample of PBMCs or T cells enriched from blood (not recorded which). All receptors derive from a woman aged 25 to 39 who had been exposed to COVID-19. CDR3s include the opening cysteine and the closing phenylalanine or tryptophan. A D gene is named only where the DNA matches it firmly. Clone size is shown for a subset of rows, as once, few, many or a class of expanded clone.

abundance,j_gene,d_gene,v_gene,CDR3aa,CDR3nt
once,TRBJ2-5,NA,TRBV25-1,CASSDGETQYF,TGTGCCAGCAGTGACGGAGAGACCCAGTACTTC
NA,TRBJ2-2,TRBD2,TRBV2,CASSEAGLANTGELFF,TGTGCCAGCAGTGAAGCCGGACTAGCCAACACCGGGGAGCTGTTTTTT
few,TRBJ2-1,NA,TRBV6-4,CAVRGGPYNEQFF,TGTGCCGTCCGCGGAGGACCTTACAATGAGCAGTTCTTC
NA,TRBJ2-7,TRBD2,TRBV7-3,CASSLRAGGSYEQYF,TGTGCCAGCAGCCTCCGAGCGGGAGGGTCCTACGAGCAGTACTTC
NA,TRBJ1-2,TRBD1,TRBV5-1,CASSTDRVGVTF,TGCGCCAGCAGTACTGACAGGGTAGGCGTCACCTTC
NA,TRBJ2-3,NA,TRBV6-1,CASSTEGLADTQYF,TGTGCCAGCAGTACAGAGGGACTCGCAGATACGCAGTATTTT
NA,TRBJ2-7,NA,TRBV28,CASSFRQLGEQYF,TGTGCCAGCAGTTTCCGACAGCTGGGTGAGCAGTACTTC
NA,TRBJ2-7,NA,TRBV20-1,CSASNPGLYEQYF,TGCAGTGCTAGTAATCCGGGTCTCTACGAGCAGTACTTC
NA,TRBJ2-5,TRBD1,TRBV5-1,CASSLVQGARETQYF,TGCGCCAGCAGCTTGGTCCAGGGGGCGAGAGAGACCCAGTACTTC
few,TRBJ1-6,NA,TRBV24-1,CATRSFRPPLHF,TGTGCCACCAGGTCCTTTCGTCCACCCCTCCACTTT
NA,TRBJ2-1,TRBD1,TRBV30,CAWSWTGDNEQFF,TGTGCCTGGAGTTGGACAGGGGACAATGAGCAGTTCTTC
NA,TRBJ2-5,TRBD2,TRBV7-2,CASSLDITSGETQYF,TGTGCCAGCAGCTTAGATATAACTAGCGGAGAGACCCAGTACTTC
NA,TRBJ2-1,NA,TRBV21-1,CASSRGLAANNEQFF,TGTGCCAGCAGCAGGGGACTAGCGGCGAACAATGAGCAGTTCTTC
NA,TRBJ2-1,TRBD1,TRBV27,CASRKDREVFNEQFF,TGTGCCAGCAGAAAGGACAGGGAGGTTTTCAATGAGCAGTTCTTC
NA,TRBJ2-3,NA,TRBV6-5,CASMRGRSPDTQYF,TGTGCCAGCATGCGGGGGCGCAGCCCAGATACGCAGTATTTT
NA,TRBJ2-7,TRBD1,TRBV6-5,CASGQQGAYEQYF,TGTGCCAGCGGTCAACAGGGGGCCTACGAGCAGTACTTC
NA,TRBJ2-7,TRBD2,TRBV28,CASSLGTSYYEQYF,TGTGCCAGCAGTTTGGGGACTAGTTACTACGAGCAGTACTTC
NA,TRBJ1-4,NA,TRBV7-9,CASSPLAAGEKLFF,TGTGCCAGCAGCCCCCTTGCTGCAGGGGAAAAACTGTTTTTT
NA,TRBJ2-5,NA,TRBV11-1,CASSLEVWAGTQYF,TGTGCCAGCAGCTTAGAAGTCTGGGCCGGGACCCAGTACTTC
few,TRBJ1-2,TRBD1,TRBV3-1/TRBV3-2,CASSPTRDSGYTF,TGTGCCAGCAGCCCAACTAGGGACAGCGGCTACACCTTC
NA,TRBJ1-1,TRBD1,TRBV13,CASSLSLGQGRMNTEAFF,TGTGCCAGCAGCTTATCTTTGGGACAGGGGCGTATGAACACTGAAGCTTTCTTT
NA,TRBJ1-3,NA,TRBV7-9,CASSLGPVTSGNTIYF,TGTGCCAGCAGCTTAGGCCCGGTTACCTCTGGAAACACCATATATTTT
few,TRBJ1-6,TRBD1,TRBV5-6,CASSSPGQGRNSPLHF,TGTGCCAGCAGCTCACCGGGACAGGGACGAAATTCACCCCTCCACTTT
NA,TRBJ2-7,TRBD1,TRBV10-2,CASNQGALGEQYF,TGCGCCAGCAACCAGGGGGCGTTGGGCGAGCAGTACTTC
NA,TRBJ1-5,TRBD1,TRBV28,CASRPDRVSNQPQHF,TGTGCCAGCAGGCCGGACAGGGTTTCCAATCAGCCCCAGCATTTT
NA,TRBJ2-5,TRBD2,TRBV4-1,CASSRLVLAGAGETQYF,TGCGCCAGCAGCCGGTTAGTACTAGCGGGAGCTGGAGAGACCCAGTACTTC
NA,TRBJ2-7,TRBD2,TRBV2,CASSETAGRGYEQYF,TGTGCCAGCAGTGAGACAGCGGGACGAGGCTACGAGCAGTACTTC
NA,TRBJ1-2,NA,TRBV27,CASSSYQGNYGYTF,TGTGCCAGCAGTTCCTACCAGGGGAACTATGGCTACACCTTC
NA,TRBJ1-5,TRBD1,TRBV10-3,CAISVTGTDNQPQHF,TGTGCCATCAGTGTGACCGGGACAGACAATCAGCCCCAGCATTTT
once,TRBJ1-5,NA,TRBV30,CAWSGTHLNQPQHF,TGTGCCTGGAGCGGGACACATCTCAATCAGCCCCAGCATTTT
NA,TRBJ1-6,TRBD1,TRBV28,CASSKGQVVSPLHF,TGTGCCAGCAGTAAAGGACAGGTAGTGTCACCCCTCCACTTT
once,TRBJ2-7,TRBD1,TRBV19,CASRDYSTKPRDRVFYEQYF,TGTGCCAGTAGGGACTATAGCACCAAACCACGGGACAGGGTGTTCTACGAGCAGTACTTC
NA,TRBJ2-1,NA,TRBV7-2,CASSTQTQFF,TGTGCCAGCAGCACACAAACGCAGTTCTTC
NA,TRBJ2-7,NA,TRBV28,CASSLDRSPYEQYF,TGTGCCAGCAGTTTAGACAGGTCCCCCTACGAGCAGTACTTC
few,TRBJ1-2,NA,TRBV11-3,CARGLTKNYGYTF,TGTGCCAGGGGCTTGACCAAGAACTATGGCTACACCTTC
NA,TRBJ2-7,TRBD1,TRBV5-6,CASRYLDRPNEQYF,TGTGCCAGCAGGTACCTGGACAGGCCAAACGAGCAGTACTTC
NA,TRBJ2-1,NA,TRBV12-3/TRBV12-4,CASSLLTRDEQFF,TGTGCCAGCAGTCTACTAACTAGGGATGAGCAGTTCTTC
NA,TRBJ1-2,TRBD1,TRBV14,CASSHSNAGTGSGYTF,TGTGCCAGCAGCCATTCCAATGCCGGGACAGGCTCCGGCTACACCTTC
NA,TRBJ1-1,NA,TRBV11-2,CASSPRGGNTEAFF,TGTGCCAGCAGCCCACGAGGGGGGAACACTGAAGCTTTCTTT
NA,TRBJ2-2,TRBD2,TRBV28,CASSPEGLARRTGELFF,TGTGCCAGCAGTCCAGAGGGACTAGCTAGAAGAACCGGGGAGCTGTTTTTT
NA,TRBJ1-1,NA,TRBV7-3,CASSFTENTEAFF,TGTGCCAGCAGCTTTACAGAGAACACTGAAGCTTTCTTT
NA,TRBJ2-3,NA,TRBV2,CASSERGGGTDTQYF,TGTGCCAGCAGTGAAAGGGGGGGCGGAACAGATACGCAGTATTTT
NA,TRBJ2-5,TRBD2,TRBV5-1,CASSLGGRIGETQYF,TGCGCCAGCAGCTTGGGCGGGAGAATAGGAGAGACCCAGTACTTC
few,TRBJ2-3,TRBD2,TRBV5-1,CASSSGTSVGTDTQYF,TGCGCCAGCAGCTCCGGGACTAGCGTTGGCACAGATACGCAGTATTTT
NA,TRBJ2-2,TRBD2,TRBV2,CASREGTSENTGELFF,TGTGCCAGCAGGGAGGGGACTAGCGAGAACACCGGGGAGCTGTTTTTT
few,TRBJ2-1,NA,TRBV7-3,CASSVRAYESYNEQFF,TGTGCCAGCAGCGTCAGGGCGTATGAGTCCTACAATGAGCAGTTCTTC
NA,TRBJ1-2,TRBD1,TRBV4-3,CASSQLGQLNYGYTF,TGCGCCAGCAGCCAGTTGGGACAGCTTAACTATGGCTACACCTTC
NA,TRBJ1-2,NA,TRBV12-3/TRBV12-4,CASSPGPRFGYTF,TGTGCCAGCAGTCCCGGTCCAAGATTTGGCTACACCTTC
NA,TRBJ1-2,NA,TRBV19,CASSIQGQPAYGYTF,TGTGCCAGTAGTATTCAAGGACAGCCCGCCTATGGCTACACCTTC
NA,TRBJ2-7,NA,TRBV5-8,CASSRESRGSEQYF,TGTGCCAGCAGCCGCGAATCCAGGGGATCCGAGCAGTACTTC
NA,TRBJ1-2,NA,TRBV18,CASSPPQQNYGYTF,TGTGCCAGCTCACCACCGCAACAGAACTATGGCTACACCTTC
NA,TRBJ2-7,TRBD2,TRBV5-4,CASSSVSGGAYEQYF,TGTGCCAGCAGCTCGGTTAGCGGGGGGGCCTACGAGCAGTACTTC
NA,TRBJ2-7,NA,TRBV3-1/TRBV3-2,CASSQVEDSYEQYF,TGTGCCAGCAGCCAAGTCGAGGATTCCTACGAGCAGTACTTC
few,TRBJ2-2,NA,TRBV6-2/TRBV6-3,CASSFRWGPGELFF,TGTGCCAGCAGTTTCCGTTGGGGGCCCGGGGAGCTGTTTTTT
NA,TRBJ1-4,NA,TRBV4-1,CASSQVLQPLREKLFF,TGCGCCAGCAGCCAAGTTTTACAGCCCCTACGTGAAAAACTGTTTTTT
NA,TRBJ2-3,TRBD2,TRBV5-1,CASSQGLAGPSTDTQYF,TGCGCCAGCAGCCAGGGACTAGCGGGGCCTAGCACAGATACGCAGTATTTT
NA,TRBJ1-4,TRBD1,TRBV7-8,CASSSRRDRGGEKLFF,TGTGCCAGCAGCTCTCGACGGGACAGGGGAGGTGAAAAACTGTTTTTT